This TCR beta chain was documented in a study of OX40 agonist ivuxolimab in advanced cancers. Study-wide findings and caveats: Which antigen the expanded peripheral T cells recognized is unknown.

The method was immunoSEQ multiplex PCR; TCRdb's version includes in-frame clones alone and lacks a portion of them. This sample yields approximately 98,000 clones, of which more than 85% are seen a single time; 0.5% to 0.8% belongs to the top ten. The germline CDR1 and CDR2 sequences are MNHEY and SVGAGI. The V gene lost 6 bases and the J gene lost 4 bases, with 12 bases spanning the gap. The CDR3 covers 13 residues. As regards this clone: Its antigen is unknown.

The clonotype comes from an adult with an advanced solid tumor such as melanoma, head and neck, liver or kidney cancer. The V and J genes are TRBV6-5 and TRBJ1-1; no clear D gene. The input for sequencing was CD4+ or CD8+ T cells sorted from blood, taken in a trial of the OX40 agonist ivuxolimab. The CDR3 DNA is TGTGCCAGCAGCCTTGAACGCGGCACTGAAGCTTTCTTT. Protein: CASSLERGTEAFF.